This T cell receptor beta chain comes out of a study of T cell responses to AZD1222 COVID-19 vaccine. Study-wide findings and caveats: Baseline antibody screening turned up just a handful of seropositive AZD1222 recipients. Donor demographics were predominantly white British with a female majority; clonal diversity may be underestimated.

CDR3 size: 13 residues. In germline, CDR1 is MNHEY, CDR2 SVGEGT. With 5 bases removed from V and 6 bases from J, the gap between germline ends came to 11 bases. Regarding this clone: The target antigen is unknown.

Clones were sequenced by immunoSEQ multiplex PCR, and TCRdb holds only the in-frame ones, with some missing. The sample consists of under 150,000 clones, about 91% of them appearing once. The V gene is TRBV6-2 or TRBV6-3, the J gene TRBJ1-5, with D uncertain. Sample: peripheral blood, taken 28 days after the second AZD1222 dose. The receptor's source is an adult who received the AZD1222 COVID-19 vaccine. In DNA, the CDR3 is TGTGCCAGCAGTCGTGGATGGGTTCAGCCCCAGCATTTT. Amino acid sequence: CASSRGWVQPQHF.